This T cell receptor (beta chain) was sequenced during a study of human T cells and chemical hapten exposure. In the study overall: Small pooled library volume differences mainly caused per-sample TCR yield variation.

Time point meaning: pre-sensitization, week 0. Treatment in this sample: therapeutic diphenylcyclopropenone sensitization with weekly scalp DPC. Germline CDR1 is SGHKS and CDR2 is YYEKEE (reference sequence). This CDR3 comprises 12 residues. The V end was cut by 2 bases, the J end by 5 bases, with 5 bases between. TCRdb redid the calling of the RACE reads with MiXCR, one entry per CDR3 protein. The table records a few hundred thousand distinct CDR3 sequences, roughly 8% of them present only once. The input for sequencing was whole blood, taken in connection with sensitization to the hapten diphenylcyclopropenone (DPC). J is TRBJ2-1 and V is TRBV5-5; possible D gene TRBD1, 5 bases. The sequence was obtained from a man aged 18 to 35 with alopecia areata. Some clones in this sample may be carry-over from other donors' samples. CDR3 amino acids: CASSLQDNEQFF. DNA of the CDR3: TGTGCCAGCAGCTTACAGGACAATGAGCAGTTCTTC.